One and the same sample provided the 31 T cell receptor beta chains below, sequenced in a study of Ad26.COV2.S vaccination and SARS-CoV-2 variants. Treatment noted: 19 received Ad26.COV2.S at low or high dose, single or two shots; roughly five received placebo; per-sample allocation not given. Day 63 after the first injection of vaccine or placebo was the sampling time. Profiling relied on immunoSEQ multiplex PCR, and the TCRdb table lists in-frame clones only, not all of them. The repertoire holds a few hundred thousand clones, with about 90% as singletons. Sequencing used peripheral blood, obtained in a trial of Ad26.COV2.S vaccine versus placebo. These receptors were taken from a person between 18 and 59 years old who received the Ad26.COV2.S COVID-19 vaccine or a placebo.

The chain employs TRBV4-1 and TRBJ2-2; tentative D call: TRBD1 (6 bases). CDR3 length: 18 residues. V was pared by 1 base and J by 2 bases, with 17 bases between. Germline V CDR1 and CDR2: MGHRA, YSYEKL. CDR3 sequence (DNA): TGCGCCAGCAGCCAAGGGTTACAAGACAGGCCAAACACCGGGGAGCTGTTTTTT. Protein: CASSQGLQDRPNTGELFF.

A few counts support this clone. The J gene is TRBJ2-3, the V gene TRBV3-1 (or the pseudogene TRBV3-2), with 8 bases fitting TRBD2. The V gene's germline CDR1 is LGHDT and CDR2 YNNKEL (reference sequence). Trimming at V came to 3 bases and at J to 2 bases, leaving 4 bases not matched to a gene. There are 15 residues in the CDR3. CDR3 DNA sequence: TGTGCCAGCAGCCAGGGCGGGGGGCACACAGATACGCAGTATTTT. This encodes CASSQGGGHTDTQYF.

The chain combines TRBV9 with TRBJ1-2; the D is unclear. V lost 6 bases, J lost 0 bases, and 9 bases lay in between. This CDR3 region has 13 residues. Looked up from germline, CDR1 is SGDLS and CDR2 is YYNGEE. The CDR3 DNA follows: TGTGCCAGCAACACCGGAGCTAACTATGGCTACACCTTC. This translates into CASNTGANYGYTF.

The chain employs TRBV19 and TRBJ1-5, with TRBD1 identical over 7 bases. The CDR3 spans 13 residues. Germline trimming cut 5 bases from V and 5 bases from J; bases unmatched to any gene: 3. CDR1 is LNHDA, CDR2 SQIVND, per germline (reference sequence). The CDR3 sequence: CASSLGQYQPQHF. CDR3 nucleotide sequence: TGTGCCAGTAGTCTGGGACAGTATCAGCCCCAGCATTTT.

CDR3 sequence reads: CASSRGGRPEAFF. The CDR3 DNA reads as TGTGCCAGCTCACGCGGGGGCCGACCTGAAGCTTTCTTT. The rearrangement links TRBV18 to TRBJ1-1; maybe TRBD1 (6 bases). CDR1 KGHSH and CDR2 LQKENI come from the germline V gene. V was clipped by 4 bases and J by 6 bases, with 12 bases between them. The CDR3 loop spans 13 amino acids.

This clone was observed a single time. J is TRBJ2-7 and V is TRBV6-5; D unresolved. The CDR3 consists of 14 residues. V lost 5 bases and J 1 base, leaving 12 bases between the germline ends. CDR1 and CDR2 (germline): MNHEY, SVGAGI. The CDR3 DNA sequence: TGTGCCAGCAGTAACCCGGACGCATCCTACGAGCAGTACTTC. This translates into CASSNPDASYEQYF.

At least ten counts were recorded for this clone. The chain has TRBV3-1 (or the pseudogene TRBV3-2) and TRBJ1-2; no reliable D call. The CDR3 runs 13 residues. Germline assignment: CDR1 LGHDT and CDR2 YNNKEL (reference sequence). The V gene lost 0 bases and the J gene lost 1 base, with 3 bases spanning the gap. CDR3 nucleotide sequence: TGTGCCAGCAGCCAAGACAGTAACTATGGCTACACCTTC. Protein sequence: CASSQDSNYGYTF.

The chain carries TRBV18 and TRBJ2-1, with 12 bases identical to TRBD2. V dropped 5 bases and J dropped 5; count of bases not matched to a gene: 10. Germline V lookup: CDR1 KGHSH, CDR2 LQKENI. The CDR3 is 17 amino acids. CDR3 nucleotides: TGTGCCAGCTCATCGACTAGCGGGAGAGTGGGAGACAATGAGCAGTTCTTC. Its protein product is CASSSTSGRVGDNEQFF.

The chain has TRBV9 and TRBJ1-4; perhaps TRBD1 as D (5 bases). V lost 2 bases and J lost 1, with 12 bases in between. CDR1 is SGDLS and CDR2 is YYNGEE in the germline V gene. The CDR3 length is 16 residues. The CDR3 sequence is CASSVSPQGTNEKLFF. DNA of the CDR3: TGTGCCAGCAGCGTGTCCCCCCAGGGAACTAATGAAAAACTGTTTTTT.

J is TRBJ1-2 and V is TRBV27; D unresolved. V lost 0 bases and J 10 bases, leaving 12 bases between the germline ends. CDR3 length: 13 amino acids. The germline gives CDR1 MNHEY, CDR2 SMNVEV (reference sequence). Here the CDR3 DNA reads TGTGCCAGCAGTTTATCTTCCCGGGGTGACTACACCTTC. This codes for CASSLSSRGDYTF.

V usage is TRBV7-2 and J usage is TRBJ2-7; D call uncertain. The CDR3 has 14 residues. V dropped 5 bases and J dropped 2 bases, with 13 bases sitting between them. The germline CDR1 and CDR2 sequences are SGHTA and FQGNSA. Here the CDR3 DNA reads TGTGCCAGCAGCGATACAGCGTTTGCCTACGAGCAGTACTTC. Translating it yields CASSDTAFAYEQYF.

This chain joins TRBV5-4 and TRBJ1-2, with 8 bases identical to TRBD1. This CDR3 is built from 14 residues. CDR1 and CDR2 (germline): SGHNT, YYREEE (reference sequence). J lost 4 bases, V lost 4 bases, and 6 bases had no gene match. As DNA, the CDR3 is TGTGCCAGCAGCCTTGGACAGGGAGGCTATGGCTACACCTTC. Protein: CASSLGQGGYGYTF.

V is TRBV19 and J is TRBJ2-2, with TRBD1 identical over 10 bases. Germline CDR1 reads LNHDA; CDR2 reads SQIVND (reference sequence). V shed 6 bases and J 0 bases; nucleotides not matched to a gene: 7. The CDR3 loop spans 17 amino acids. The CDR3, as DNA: TGTGCCAGTAGGGGACAGGGGTGGTCCGCGAACACCGGGGAGCTGTTTTTT. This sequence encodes CASRGQGWSANTGELFF.

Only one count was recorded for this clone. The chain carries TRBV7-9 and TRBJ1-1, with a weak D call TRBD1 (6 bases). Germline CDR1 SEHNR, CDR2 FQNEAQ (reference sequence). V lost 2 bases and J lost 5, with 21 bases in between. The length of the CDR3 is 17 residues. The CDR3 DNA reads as TGTGCCAGCAGCTTATTAGGGGGGTCTGGGGGAGAGACTGAAGCTTTCTTT. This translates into CASSLLGGSGGETEAFF. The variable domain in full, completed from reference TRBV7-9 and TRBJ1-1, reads DTGVSQNPRHKITKRGQNVTFRCDPISEHNRLYWYRQTLGQGPEFLTYFQNEAQLEKSRLLSDRFSAERPKGSFSTLEIQRTEQGDSAMYLCASSLLGGSGGETEAFFGQGTRLTVV.

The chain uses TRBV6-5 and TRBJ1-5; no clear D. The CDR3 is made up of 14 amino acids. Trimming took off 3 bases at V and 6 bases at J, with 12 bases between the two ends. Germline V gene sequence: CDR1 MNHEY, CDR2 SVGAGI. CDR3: CASSYGVGGQPQHF. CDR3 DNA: TGTGCCAGCAGTTATGGGGTCGGAGGTCAGCCCCAGCATTTT.

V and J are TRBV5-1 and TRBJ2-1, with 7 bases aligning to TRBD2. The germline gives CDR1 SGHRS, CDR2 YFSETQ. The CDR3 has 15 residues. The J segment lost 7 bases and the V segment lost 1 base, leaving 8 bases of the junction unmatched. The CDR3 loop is CASSLWPGGRNEQFF. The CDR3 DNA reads TGCGCCAGCAGCTTGTGGCCGGGGGGTCGGAATGAGCAGTTCTTC.

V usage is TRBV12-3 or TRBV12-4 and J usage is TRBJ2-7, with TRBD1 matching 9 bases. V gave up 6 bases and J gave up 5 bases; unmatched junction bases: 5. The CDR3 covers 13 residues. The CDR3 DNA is TGTGCCAGCAGACGAACAGGGGGCGACGAGCAGTACTTC. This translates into CASRRTGGDEQYF.

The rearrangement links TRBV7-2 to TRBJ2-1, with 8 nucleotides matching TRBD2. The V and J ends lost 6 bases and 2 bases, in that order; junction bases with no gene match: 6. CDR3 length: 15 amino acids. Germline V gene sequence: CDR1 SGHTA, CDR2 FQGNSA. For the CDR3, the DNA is TGTGCCAGCAGGGCCACTAGCGGTACCTACAATGAGCAGTTCTTC. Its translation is CASRATSGTYNEQFF.

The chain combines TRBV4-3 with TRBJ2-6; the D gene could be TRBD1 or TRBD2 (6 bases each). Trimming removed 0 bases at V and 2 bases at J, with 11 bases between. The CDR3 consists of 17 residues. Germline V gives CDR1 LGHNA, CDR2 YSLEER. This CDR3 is CASSQEGGPAGANVLTF. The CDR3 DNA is TGCGCCAGCAGCCAAGAGGGGGGCCCCGCTGGGGCCAACGTCCTGACTTTC.

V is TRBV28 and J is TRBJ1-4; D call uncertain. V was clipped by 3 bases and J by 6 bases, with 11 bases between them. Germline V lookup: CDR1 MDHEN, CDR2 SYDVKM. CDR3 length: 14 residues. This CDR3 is CASSLPGSHEKLFF. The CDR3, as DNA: TGTGCCAGCAGTTTGCCCGGGTCGCATGAAAAACTGTTTTTT.

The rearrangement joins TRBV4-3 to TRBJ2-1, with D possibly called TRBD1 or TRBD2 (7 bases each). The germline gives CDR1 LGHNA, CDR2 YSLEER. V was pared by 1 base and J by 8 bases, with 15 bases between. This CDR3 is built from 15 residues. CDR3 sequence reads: CASSQGTGEGDEQFF. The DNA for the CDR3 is TGCGCCAGCAGCCAAGGTACAGGGGAGGGCGATGAGCAGTTCTTC.

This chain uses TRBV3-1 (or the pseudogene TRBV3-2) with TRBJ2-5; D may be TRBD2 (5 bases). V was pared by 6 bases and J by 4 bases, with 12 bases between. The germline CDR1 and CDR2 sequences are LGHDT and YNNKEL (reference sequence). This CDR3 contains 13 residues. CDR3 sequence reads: CASRRTSRETQYF. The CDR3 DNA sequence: TGTGCCAGCAGACGCACTAGTAGAGAGACCCAGTACTTC.

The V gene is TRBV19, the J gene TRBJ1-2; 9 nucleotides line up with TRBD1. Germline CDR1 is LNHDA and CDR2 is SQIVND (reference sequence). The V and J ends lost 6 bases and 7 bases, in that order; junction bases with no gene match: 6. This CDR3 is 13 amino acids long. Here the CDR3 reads CASSLTGGRGYTF. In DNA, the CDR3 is TGTGCCAGTAGCCTAACAGGGGGCCGTGGCTACACCTTC.

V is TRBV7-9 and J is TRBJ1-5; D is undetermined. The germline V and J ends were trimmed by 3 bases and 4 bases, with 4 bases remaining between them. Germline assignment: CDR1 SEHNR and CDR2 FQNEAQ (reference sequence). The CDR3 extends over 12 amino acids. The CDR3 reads CASSLDNQPQHF. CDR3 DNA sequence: TGTGCCAGCAGCTTGGATAATCAGCCCCAGCATTTT.

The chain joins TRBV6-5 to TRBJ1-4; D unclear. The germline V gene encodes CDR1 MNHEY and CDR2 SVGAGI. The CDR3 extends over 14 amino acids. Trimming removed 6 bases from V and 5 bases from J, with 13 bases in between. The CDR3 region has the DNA TGTGCCAGCAGGCACGGACCGGGAAATGAAAAACTGTTTTTT. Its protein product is CASRHGPGNEKLFF.

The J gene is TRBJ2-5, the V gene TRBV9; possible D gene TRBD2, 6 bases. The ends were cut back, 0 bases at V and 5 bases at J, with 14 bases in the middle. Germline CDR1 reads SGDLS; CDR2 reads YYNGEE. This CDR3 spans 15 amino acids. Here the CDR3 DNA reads TGTGCCAGCAGCGTAGGCGGGGCCGCCAGGGAGACCCAGTACTTC. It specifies CASSVGGAARETQYF.

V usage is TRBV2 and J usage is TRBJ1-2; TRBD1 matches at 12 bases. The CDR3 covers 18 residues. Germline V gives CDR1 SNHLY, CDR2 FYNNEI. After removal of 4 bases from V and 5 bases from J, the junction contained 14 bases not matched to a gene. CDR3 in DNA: TGTGCCAGCAGTGGGGAGGGACAGGGGGCTTGGCGGGGTTATGGCTACACCTTC. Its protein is CASSGEGQGAWRGYGYTF.

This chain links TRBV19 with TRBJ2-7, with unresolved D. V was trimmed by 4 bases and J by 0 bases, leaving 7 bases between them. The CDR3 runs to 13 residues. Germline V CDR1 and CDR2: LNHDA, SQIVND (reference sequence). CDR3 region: CASSRALSYEQYF. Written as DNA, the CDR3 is TGTGCCAGTAGTAGGGCCCTCTCCTACGAGCAGTACTTC.

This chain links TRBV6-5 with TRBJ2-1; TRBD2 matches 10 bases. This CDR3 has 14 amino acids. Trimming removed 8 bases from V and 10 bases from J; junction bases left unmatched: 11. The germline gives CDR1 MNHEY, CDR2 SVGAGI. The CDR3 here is CASSLSVAGGEQFF. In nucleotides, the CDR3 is TGTGCCAGCTCTTTGTCGGTAGCGGGAGGAGAGCAGTTCTTC.

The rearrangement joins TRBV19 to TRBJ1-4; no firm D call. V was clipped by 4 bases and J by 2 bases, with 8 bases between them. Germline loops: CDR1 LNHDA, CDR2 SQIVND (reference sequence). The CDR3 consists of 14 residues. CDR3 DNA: TGTGCCAGTAGTACGCGGGTGACTAATGAAAAACTGTTTTTT. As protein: CASSTRVTNEKLFF. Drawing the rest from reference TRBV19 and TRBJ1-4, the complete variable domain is DGGITQSPKYLFRKEGQNVTLSCEQNLNHDAMYWYRQDPGQGLRLIYYSQIVNDFQKGDIAEGYSVSREKKESFPLTVTSAQKNPTAFYLCASSTRVTNEKLFFGSGTQLSVL.

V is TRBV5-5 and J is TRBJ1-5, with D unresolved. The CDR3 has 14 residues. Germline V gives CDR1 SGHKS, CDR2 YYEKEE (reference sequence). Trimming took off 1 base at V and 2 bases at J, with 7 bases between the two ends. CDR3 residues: CASSLILGNQPQHF. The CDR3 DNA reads TGTGCCAGCAGCTTGATCCTAGGCAATCAGCCCCAGCATTTT.